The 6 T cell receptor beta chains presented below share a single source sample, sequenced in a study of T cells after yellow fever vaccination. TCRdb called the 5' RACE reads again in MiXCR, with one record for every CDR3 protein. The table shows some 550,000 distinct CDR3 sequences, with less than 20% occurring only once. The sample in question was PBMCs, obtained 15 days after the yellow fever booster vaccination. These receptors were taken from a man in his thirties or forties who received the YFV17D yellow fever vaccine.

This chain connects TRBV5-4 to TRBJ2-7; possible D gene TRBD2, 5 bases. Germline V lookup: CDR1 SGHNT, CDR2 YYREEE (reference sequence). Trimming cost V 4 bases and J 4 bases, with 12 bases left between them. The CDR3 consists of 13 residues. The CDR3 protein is CASSPDAGYEQYF. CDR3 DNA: TGTGCCAGCAGCCCAGACGCGGGTTACGAGCAGTACTTC.

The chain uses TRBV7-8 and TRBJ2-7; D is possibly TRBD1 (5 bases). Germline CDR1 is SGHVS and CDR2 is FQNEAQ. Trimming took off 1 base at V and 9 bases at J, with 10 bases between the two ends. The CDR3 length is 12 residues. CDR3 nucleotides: TGTGCCAGCAGCTTAGAGTCAGGGTGGCAGTACTTC. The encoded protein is CASSLESGWQYF.

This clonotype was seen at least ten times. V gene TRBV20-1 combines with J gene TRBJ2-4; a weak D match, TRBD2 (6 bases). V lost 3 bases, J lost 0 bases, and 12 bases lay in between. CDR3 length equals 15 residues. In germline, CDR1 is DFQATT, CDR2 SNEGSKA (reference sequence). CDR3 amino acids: CSASFPAGAKNIQYF. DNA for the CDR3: TGCAGTGCTAGTTTCCCAGCGGGAGCCAAAAACATTCAGTACTTC.

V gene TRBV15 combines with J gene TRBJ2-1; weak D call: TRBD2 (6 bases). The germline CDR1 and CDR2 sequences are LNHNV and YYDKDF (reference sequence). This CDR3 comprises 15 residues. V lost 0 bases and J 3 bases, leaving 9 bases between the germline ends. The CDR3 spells CATSRDPGVYNEQFF. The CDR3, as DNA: TGTGCCACCAGCAGAGATCCGGGGGTCTACAATGAGCAGTTCTTC.

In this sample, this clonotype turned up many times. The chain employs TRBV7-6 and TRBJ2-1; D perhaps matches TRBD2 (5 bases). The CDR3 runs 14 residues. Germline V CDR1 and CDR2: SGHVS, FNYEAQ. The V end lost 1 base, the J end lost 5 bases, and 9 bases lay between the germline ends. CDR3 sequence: CASSLVQRDNEQFF. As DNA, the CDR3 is TGTGCCAGCAGCTTAGTTCAGAGGGACAATGAGCAGTTCTTC.

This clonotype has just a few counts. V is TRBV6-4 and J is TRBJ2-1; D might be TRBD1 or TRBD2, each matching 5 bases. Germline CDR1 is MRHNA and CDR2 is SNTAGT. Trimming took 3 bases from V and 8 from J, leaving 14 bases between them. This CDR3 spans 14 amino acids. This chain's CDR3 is CASSEEAGSYEQFF. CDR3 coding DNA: TGTGCCAGCAGTGAAGAGGCAGGGAGCTATGAGCAGTTCTTC.